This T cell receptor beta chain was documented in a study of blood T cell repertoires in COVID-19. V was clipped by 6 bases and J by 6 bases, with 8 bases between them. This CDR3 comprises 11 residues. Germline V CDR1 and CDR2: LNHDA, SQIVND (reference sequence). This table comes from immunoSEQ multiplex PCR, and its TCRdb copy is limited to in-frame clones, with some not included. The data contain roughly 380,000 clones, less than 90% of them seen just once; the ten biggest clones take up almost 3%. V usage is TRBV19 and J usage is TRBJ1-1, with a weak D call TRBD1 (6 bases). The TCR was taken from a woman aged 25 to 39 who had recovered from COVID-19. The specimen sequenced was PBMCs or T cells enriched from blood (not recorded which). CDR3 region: CASRGTSEAFF. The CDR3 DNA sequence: TGTGCCAGTAGGGGGACATCTGAAGCTTTCTTT. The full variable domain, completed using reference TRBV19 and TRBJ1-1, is DGGITQSPKYLFRKEGQNVTLSCEQNLNHDAMYWYRQDPGQGLRLIYYSQIVNDFQKGDIAEGYSVSREKKESFPLTVTSAQKNPTAFYLCASRGTSEAFFGQGTRLTVV.